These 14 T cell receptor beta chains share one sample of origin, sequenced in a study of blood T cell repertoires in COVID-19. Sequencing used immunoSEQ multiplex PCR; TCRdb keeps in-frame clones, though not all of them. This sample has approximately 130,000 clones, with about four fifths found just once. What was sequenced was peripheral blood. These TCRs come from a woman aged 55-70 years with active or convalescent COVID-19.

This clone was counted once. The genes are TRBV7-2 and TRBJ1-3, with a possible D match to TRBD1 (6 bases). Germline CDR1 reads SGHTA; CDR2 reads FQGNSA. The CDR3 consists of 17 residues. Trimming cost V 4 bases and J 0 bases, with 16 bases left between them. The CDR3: CASSSQHRANSGNTIYF. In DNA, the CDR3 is TGTGCCAGCAGCTCACAACACAGGGCCAACTCTGGAAACACCATATATTTT.

The CDR3 nucleotides are TGTGCCAGCAGCTTGGAGGGACTAGCGTCCTACGAGCAGTACGTC. Translated: CASSLEGLASYEQYV. The chain is built from TRBV5-6 and TRBJ2-7, with 10 bases identical to TRBD2. From germline, CDR1 is SGHDT and CDR2 YYEEEE. V trimming: 0 bases; J trimming: 1 base; junction bases outside the gene matches: 1. This CDR3 comprises 15 residues.

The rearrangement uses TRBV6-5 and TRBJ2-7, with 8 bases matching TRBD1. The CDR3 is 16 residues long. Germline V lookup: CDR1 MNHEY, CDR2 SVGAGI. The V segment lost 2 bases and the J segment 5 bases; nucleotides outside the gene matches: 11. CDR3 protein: CASSYGQGPYGNEQYF. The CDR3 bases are TGTGCCAGCAGTTACGGACAGGGACCGTATGGGAACGAGCAGTACTTC.

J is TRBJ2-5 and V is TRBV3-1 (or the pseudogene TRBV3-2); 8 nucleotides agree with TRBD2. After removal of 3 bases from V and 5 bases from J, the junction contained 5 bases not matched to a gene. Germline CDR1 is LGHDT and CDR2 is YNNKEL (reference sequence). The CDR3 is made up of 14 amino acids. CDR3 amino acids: CASSHAGGRETQYF. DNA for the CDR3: TGTGCCAGCAGCCACGCGGGAGGTAGGGAGACCCAGTACTTC.

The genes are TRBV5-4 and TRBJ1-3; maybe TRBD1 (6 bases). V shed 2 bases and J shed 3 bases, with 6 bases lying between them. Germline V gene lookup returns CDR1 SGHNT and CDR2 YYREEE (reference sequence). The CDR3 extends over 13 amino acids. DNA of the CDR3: TGTGCCAGCAGCTTCAGGGGTGGAAACACCATATATTTT. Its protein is CASSFRGGNTIYF.

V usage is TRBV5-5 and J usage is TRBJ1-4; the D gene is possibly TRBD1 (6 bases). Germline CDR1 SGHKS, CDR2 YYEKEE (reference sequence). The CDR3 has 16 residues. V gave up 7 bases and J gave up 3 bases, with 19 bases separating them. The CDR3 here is CASREHVGAANEKLFF. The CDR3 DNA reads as TGTGCCAGCCGCGAACACGTGGGGGCGGCTAATGAAAAACTGTTTTTT.

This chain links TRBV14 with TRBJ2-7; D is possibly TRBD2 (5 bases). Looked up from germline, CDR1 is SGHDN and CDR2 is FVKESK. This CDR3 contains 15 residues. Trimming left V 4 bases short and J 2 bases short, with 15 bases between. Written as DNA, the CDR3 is TGTGCCAGCAGCCGGGAGAGCGGACGAGCCTACGAGCAGTACTTC. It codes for CASSRESGRAYEQYF.

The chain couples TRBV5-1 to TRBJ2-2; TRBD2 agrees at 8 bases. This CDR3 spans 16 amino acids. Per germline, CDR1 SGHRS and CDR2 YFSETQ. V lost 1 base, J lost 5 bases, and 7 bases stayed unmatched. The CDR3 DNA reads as TGCGCCAGCAGCTTGACACTAGCGGCTTCGACCGGGGAGCTGTTTTTT. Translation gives CASSLTLAASTGELFF.

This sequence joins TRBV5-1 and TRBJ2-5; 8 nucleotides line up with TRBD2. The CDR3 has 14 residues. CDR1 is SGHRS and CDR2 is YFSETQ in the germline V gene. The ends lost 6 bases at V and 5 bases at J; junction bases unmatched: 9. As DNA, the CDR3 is TGCGCCAGCACTTCGGGGGGGCCCGGGGAGACCCAGTACTTC. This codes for CASTSGGPGETQYF.

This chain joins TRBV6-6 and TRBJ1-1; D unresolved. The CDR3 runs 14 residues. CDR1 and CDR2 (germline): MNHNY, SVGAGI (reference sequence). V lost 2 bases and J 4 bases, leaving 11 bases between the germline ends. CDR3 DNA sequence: TGTGCCAGCAGTTACAGCGGGAGTGGCACTGAAGCTTTCTTT. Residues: CASSYSGSGTEAFF.

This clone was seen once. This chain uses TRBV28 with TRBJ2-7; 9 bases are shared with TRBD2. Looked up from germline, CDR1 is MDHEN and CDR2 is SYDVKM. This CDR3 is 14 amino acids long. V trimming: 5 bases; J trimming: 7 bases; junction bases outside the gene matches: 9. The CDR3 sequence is CASSKPGTSREQYF. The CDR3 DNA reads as TGTGCCAGCAGTAAACCCGGGACTAGCCGGGAGCAGTACTTC. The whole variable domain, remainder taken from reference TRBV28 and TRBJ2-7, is DVKVTQSSRYLVKRTGEKVFLECVQDMDHENMFWYRQDPGLGLRLIYFSYDVKMKEKGDIPEGYSVSREKKERFSLILESASTNQTSMYLCASSKPGTSREQYFGPGTRLTVT.

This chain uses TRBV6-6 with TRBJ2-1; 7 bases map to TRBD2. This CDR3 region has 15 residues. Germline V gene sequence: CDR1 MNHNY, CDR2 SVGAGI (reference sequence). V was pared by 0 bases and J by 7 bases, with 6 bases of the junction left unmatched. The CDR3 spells CASSYSGGRKNEQFF. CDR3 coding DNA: TGTGCCAGCAGTTACTCTGGCGGGAGAAAGAATGAGCAGTTCTTC.

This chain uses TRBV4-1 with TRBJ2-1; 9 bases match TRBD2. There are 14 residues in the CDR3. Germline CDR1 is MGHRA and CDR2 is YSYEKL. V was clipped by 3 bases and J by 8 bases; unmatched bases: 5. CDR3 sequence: CASSHQTSGDEQFF. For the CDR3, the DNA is TGCGCCAGCAGCCACCAGACTAGCGGCGATGAGCAGTTCTTC.

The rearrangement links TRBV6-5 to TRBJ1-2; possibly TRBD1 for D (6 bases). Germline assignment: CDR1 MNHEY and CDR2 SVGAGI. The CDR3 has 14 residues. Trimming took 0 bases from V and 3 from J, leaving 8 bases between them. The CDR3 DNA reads TGTGCCAGCAGTTACTCGAGACAGGACTATGGCTACACCTTC. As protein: CASSYSRQDYGYTF.